These T cell receptor beta chains were read from a single sample in a study of metastatic and nonmetastatic thyroid tumors. TCRdb re-processed the PCR reads through MiXCR. This table holds 20,000 to 25,000 clones, 20% to 30% found once. Sequencing was done on a sample of tumor tissue. The receptor source for this set is a female donor with papillary thyroid cancer or a benign thyroid nodule (not recorded which). Some clones in this sample may be carry-over from other donors' samples. CDR3s leave out the opening cysteine and the closing phenylalanine or tryptophan. Fields, in order: J gene, V gene, clone size, CDR3 protein. Size values are once, few and many counts, or a class for expanded clones, and some rows have none.

J: TRBJ2-1
V: TRBV3-1
size: many
CDR3: ASSHSGTGRGEQF

J: TRBJ2-7
V: TRBV6-9
size: few
CDR3: ASSSGGFGSLPYYEQY

J: TRBJ2-7
V: TRBV2
size: NA
CDR3: ASREERVTYGQY

J: TRBJ2-2
V: TRBV9
size: NA
CDR3: ASSVWGSARELF

J: NA
V: TRBV20-1
size: NA
CDR3: SARVTLAGGNRNEQF

J: TRBJ1-3
V: TRBV30
size: many
CDR3: AWKPPGGLAGNTIY

J: TRBJ2-3
V: TRBV19
size: many
CDR3: ASSQGGAMADTQY

J: TRBJ1-5
V: TRBV28
size: few
CDR3: ARSWFTRAGALNQPQH

J: TRBJ2-7
V: TRBV11-2
size: NA
CDR3: ASSDVLSGQGYYEQY

J: TRBJ1-5
V: TRBV25-1
size: NA
CDR3: AITRPRRSREVPRGQPQH

J: TRBJ2-1
V: TRBV12-3/TRBV12-4
size: NA
CDR3: ASLPGRSYNEQF

J: TRBJ2-4
V: TRBV12-3/TRBV12-4
size: many
CDR3: ASRGSSKNIQY

J: TRBJ2-7
V: TRBV11-3
size: NA
CDR3: ASSVSGASYEQY

J: TRBJ2-2
V: TRBV5-8
size: many
CDR3: ASSLYRGNTGELF

J: TRBJ2-2
V: TRBV11-2
size: many
CDR3: ASSLEPPGGGNTGELF

J: TRBJ1-1
V: TRBV27
size: NA
CDR3: ASSYQEYTEAF

J: TRBJ2-7
V: TRBV5-1
size: NA
CDR3: ASSTGQGYTYEQY

J: TRBJ1-5
V: TRBV10-3
size: medium-sized
CDR3: ASSTGDNNQPQH

J: TRBJ1-6
V: TRBV19
size: many
CDR3: ASSSHRDSYNSPLH

J: TRBJ2-7
V: TRBV20-1
size: medium-sized
CDR3: SARDSSGGASYEQY

J: TRBJ2-1
V: TRBV12-3/TRBV12-4
size: NA
CDR3: ASSSTSVQVNEQF

J: TRBJ2-7
V: TRBV6-1
size: NA
CDR3: ASSATGKGAYEQY

J: TRBJ1-5
V: TRBV19
size: NA
CDR3: ASSIEGTRNQPQH

J: TRBJ2-7
V: TRBV19
size: NA
CDR3: ASSIAGQYEQY

J: TRBJ2-7
V: TRBV30
size: medium-sized
CDR3: AWSPQGNEQY

J: TRBJ1-1
V: TRBV7-8
size: NA
CDR3: ASSSQEGTEAF

J: TRBJ2-7
V: TRBV20-1
size: NA
CDR3: SAGRVSGYEQY

J: TRBJ2-5
V: TRBV5-1
size: many
CDR3: ASSLARTLGQETQY

J: TRBJ2-5
V: TRBV7-2
size: many
CDR3: ASSFQGSETQY

J: TRBJ1-5
V: TRBV2
size: many
CDR3: ASSARGGLSEQPQH

J: TRBJ2-2
V: TRBV28
size: NA
CDR3: ASRQGAGELF

J: TRBJ2-7
V: TRBV6-1
size: few
CDR3: ASSQDPRQGYEQH

J: TRBJ2-1
V: TRBV7-3
size: NA
CDR3: ASSSLAWVGNEQF

J: TRBJ1-5
V: TRBV20-1
size: few
CDR3: SSVPQH

J: TRBJ2-7
V: TRBV20-1
size: NA
CDR3: SARKGEPYEQY

J: TRBJ2-2
V: TRBV7-6
size: many
CDR3: ASSLAQGHWNTGELF

J: TRBJ2-1
V: TRBV4-2
size: many
CDR3: ASSQESYGGYNEQF

J: TRBJ2-3
V: TRBV7-8
size: many
CDR3: ASSLPTSGGDTDTQY

J: TRBJ2-7
V: TRBV28
size: NA
CDR3: ASSFPDSCEQY

J: TRBJ2-7
V: TRBV4-1
size: medium-sized
CDR3: ASSQPTSAEQY

J: TRBJ1-5
V: TRBV19
size: many
CDR3: ASSISSGTANQPQH

J: TRBJ2-4
V: TRBV6-1
size: many
CDR3: ASSETGKAKNIQY

J: TRBJ2-7
V: TRBV6-1
size: NA
CDR3: ASSKDMVHEQY

J: TRBJ2-2
V: TRBV2
size: many
CDR3: ASKRGTVNTGELF

J: TRBJ2-7
V: TRBV10-1
size: many
CDR3: ASSESYRGTKEQY

J: TRBJ2-3
V: TRBV25-1
size: NA
CDR3: ASSILPGTGVTGKTDTQY

J: TRBJ1-2
V: TRBV20-1
size: NA
CDR3: SAHLDSSRGYT

J: TRBJ2-6
V: TRBV4-1
size: few
CDR3: ASSHGGWGAGANVLT

J: TRBJ2-3
V: TRBV11-2
size: NA
CDR3: ASSLGLVYTDTQY

J: TRBJ2-1
V: TRBV5-1
size: medium-sized
CDR3: ASSLNQPSSYNEQF

J: TRBJ2-7
V: TRBV7-8
size: many
CDR3: ASSPTATSGGRGEQY

J: TRBJ2-2
V: TRBV6-2/TRBV6-3
size: few
CDR3: ASSTRTSGGEITGELF

J: TRBJ1-5
V: TRBV19
size: NA
CDR3: AISIDRIDSSNQPQH

J: TRBJ1-1
V: TRBV4-3
size: many
CDR3: ASSRKQGLNTEAF